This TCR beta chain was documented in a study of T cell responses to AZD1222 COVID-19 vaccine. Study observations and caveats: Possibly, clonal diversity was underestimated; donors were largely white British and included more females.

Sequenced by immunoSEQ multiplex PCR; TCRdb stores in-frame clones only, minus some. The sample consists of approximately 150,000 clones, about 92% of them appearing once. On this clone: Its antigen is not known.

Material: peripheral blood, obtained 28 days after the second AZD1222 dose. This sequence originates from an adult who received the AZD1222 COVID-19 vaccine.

CDR3 nucleotides: TGTGCCAGCCGGAGCGCTCACACCGGGGAGCTGTTTTTT. Its translation: CASRSAHTGELFF. The rearrangement joins TRBV9 to TRBJ2-2; D gene unclear. V was pared by 7 bases and J by 3 bases, with 10 bases between. The CDR3 has 13 amino acids. Germline-derived CDR1 and CDR2 are SGDLS and YYNGEE. Based on the CDR3 plus reference TRBV9 and TRBJ2-2, the full variable domain is DSGVTQTPKHLITATGQRVTLRCSPRSGDLSVYWYQQSLDQGLQFLIQYYNGEERAKGNILERFSAQQFPDLHSELNLSSLELGDSALYFCASRSAHTGELFFGEGSRLTVL.